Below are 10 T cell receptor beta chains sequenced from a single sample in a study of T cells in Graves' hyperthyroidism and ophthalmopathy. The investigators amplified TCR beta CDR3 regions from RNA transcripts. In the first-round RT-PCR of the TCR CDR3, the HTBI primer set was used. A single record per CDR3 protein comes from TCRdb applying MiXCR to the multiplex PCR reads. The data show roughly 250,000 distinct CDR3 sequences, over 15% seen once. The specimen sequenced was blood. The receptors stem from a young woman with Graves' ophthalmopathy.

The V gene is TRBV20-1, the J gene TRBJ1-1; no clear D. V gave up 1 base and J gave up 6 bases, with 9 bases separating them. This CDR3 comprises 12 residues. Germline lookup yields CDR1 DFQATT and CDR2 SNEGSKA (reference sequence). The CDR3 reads CSARVGSPEAFF. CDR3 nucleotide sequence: TGCAGTGCTAGAGTGGGTTCGCCTGAAGCTTTCTTT.

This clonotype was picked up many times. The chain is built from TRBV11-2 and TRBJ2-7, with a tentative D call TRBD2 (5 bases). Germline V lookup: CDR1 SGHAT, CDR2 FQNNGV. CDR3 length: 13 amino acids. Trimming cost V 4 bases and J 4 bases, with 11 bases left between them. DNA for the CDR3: TGTGCCAGCAGCTCGCCAGGAGGTTACGAGCAGTACTTC. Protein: CASSSPGGYEQYF.

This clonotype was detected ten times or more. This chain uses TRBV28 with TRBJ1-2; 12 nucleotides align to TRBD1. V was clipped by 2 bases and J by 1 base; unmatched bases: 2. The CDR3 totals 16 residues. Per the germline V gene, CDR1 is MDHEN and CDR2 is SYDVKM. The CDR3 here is CASSLGTGGRNYGYTF. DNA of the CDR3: TGTGCCAGCAGTTTAGGGACAGGGGGCCGTAACTATGGCTACACCTTC.

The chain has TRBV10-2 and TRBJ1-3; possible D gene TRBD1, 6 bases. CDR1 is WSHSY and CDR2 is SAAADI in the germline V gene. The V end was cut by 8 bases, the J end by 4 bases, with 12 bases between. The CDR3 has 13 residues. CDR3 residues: CASGLTGGNTIYF. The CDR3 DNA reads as TGCGCCAGCGGACTGACAGGAGGAAACACCATATATTTT.

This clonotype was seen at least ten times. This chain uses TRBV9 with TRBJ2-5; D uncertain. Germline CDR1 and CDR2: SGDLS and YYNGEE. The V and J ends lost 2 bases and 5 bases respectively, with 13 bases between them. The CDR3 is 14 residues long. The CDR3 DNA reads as TGTGCCAGCAGCGTTAGTTCAACTTGGGAGACCCAGTACTTC. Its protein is CASSVSSTWETQYF. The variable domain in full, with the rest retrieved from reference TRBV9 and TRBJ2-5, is DSGVTQTPKHLITATGQRVTLRCSPRSGDLSVYWYQQSLDQGLQFLIQYYNGEERAKGNILERFSAQQFPDLHSELNLSSLELGDSALYFCASSVSSTWETQYFGPGTRLLVL.

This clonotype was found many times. In DNA form, the CDR3 reads TGTGCCAGCGGTACGGGGATGTATAATTCACCCCTCCACTTT. Translation gives CASGTGMYNSPLHF. The chain combines TRBV27 with TRBJ1-6; D not resolved. The CDR3 totals 14 residues. The germline gives CDR1 MNHEY, CDR2 SMNVEV (reference sequence). Trimming stripped 8 bases from V and 4 bases from J, with 12 bases between.

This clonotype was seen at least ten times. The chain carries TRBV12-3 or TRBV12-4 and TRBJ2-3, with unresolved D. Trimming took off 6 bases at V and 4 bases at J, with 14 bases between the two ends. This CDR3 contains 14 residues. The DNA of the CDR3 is TGTGCCAGCAGCCCGGCGGCCAATGCAGATACGCAGTATTTT. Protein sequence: CASSPAANADTQYF.

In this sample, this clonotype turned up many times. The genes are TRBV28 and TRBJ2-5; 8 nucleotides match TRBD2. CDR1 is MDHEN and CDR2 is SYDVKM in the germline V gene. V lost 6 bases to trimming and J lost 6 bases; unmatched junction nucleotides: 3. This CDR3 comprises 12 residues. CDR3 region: CASSRLAQTQYF. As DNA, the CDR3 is TGTGCCAGCAGCCGACTAGCGCAGACCCAGTACTTC.

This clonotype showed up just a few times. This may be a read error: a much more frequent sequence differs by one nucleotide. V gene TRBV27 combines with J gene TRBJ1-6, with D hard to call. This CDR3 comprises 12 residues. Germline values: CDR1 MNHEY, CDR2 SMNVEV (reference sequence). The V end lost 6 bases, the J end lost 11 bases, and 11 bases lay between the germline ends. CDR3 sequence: CASSARAPPLHF. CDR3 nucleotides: TGTGCCAGCAGCGCCCGGGCTCCACCCCTCCACTTT.

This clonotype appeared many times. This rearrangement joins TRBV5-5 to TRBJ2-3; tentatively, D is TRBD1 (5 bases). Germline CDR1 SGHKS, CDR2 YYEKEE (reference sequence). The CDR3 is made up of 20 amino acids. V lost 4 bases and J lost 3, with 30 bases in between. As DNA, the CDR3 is TGTGCCAGCAGCCGTGTTACCAATTCTAGACTGGGGCGTTTAACAGATACGCAGTATTTT. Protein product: CASSRVTNSRLGRLTDTQYF.